This TCR beta chain was profiled in a study of blood T cell repertoires in COVID-19. Background on the study: The United States, Italy and Spain provided the acute and convalescent COVID-19 samples. The analysed material was cDNA or gDNA that came from T cells, B-cell-depleted T cells, or PBMCs.

With V trimmed by 6 bases and J by 5 bases, 9 bases remained unmatched. The CDR3 is 15 amino acids. Germline V CDR1 and CDR2: MRHNA, SNTAGT. In the authors' workflow: Reference gene primer amplification in the assay estimated nucleated cell counts. Assay used: immunoSEQ multiplex PCR; TCRdb lists only in-frame clones, some missing. V, J and clone size were drawn from that table, and D and trimming were deduced from the DNA. Seen here are some 150,000 clones, approximately 82% observed once, and the top ten hold around 1.4%. The sample taken for sequencing was peripheral blood. This sequence originates from a human donor in a cohort sampled during active COVID-19. This sequence joins TRBV6-4 and TRBJ1-1, with 10 nucleotides matching TRBD1. The CDR3 nucleotides are TGTGCCAGCAGCCGGGACAGGGGCGGGCTGACTGAAGCTTTCTTT. Translation gives CASSRDRGGLTEAFF.